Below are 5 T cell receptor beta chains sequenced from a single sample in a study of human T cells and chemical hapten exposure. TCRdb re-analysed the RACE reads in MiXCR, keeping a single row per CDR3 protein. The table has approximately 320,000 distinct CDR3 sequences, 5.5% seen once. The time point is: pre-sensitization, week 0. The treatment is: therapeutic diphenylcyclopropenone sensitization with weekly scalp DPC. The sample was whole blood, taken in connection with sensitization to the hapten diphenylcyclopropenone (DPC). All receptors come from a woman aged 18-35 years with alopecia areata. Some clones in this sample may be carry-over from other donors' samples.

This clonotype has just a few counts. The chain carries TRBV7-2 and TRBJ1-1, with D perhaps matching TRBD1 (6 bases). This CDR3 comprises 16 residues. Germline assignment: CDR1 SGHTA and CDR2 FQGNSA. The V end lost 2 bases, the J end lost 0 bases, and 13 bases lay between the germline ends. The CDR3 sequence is CASSLWGGGLNTEAFF. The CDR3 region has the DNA TGTGCCAGCAGCTTATGGGGAGGGGGATTGAACACTGAAGCTTTCTTT. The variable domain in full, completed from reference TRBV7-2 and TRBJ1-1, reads GAGVSQSPSNKVTEKGKDVELRCDPISGHTALYWYRQSLGQGLEFLIYFQGNSAPDKSGLPSDRFSAERTGGSVSTLTIQRTQQEDSAVYLCASSLWGGGLNTEAFFGQGTRLTVV.

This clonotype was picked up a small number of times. CDR3 coding DNA: TGTGCCAGCAGCCGGGACAGGGACACTCAGCCCCAGCATTTT. Translation gives CASSRDRDTQPQHF. The rearrangement uses TRBV6-5 and TRBJ1-5; 9 nucleotides match TRBD1. J lost 6 bases, V lost 6 bases, and 6 bases had no gene match. CDR1 is MNHEY and CDR2 is SVGAGI in the germline V gene. The CDR3 spans 14 residues.

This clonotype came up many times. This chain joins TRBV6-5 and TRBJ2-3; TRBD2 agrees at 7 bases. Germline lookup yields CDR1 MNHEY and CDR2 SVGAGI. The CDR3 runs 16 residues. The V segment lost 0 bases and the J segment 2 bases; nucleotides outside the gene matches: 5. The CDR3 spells CASSYSTSGATDTQYF. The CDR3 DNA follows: TGTGCCAGCAGTTACTCGACCAGCGGGGCCACAGATACGCAGTATTTT.

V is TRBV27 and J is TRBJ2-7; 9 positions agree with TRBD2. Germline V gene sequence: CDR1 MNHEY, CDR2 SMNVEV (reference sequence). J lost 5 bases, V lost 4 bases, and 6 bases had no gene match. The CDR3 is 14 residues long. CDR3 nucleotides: TGTGCCAGCAGTTCCCCGGGACTAGCCAACGAGCAGTACTTC. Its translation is CASSSPGLANEQYF.

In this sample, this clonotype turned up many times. The CDR3 reads CASSQDGPAGGYNEQFF. In nucleotides, the CDR3 is TGCGCCAGCAGCCAAGATGGTCCGGCGGGGGGCTACAATGAGCAGTTCTTC. The V gene is TRBV4-3, the J gene TRBJ2-1; the match to TRBD2 covers 8 bases. CDR3 length: 17 residues. Germline lookup yields CDR1 LGHNA and CDR2 YSLEER. Trimming cost V 0 bases and J 3 bases; bases outside gene matches: 7.